A single sample gave rise to the 3 T cell receptor beta chains below, sequenced in a study of T cell changes during pregnancy in multiple sclerosis. Profiled with immunoSEQ multiplex PCR; TCRdb holds only in-frame clones, not every one. This sample carries more than 55,000 clones, around 90% of them seen once, and the ten largest clones take about 5.8%. This sample comprised peripheral blood, obtained in the third trimester of pregnancy. The origin of the receptors is a female donor in good health, enrolled as a control in a pregnancy study.

The rearrangement uses TRBV29-1 and TRBJ1-2, with D maybe TRBD1 (5 bases). CDR3 length: 13 residues. The V end lost 1 base, the J end lost 8 bases, and 14 bases lay between the germline ends. The germline gives CDR1 SQVTM, CDR2 ANQGSEA. CDR3 amino acids: CSVEARGVEGYTF. CDR3 coding DNA: TGCAGCGTTGAAGCGCGGGGGGTTGAGGGCTACACCTTC.

Here the CDR3 DNA reads TGTGCCAGCGGAGGGGAACTCAATCAGCCCCAGCATTTT. Its translation: CASGGELNQPQHF. The chain uses TRBV6-5 and TRBJ1-5, with D perhaps matching TRBD1 (5 bases). V lost 8 bases and J lost 3, with 11 bases in between. CDR1 and CDR2 (germline): MNHEY, SVGAGI. This CDR3 has 13 residues.

This rearrangement joins TRBV7-8 to TRBJ1-3; maybe TRBD1 (5 bases). CDR3 size: 14 residues. The V gene's germline CDR1 is SGHVS and CDR2 FQNEAQ. Trimming shortened V by 3 bases and J by 6 bases, and 12 bases separated the two germline ends. The CDR3 loop reads CASSLSGVVNTIYF. DNA for the CDR3: TGTGCCAGCAGCTTGTCGGGGGTGGTAAACACCATATATTTT.